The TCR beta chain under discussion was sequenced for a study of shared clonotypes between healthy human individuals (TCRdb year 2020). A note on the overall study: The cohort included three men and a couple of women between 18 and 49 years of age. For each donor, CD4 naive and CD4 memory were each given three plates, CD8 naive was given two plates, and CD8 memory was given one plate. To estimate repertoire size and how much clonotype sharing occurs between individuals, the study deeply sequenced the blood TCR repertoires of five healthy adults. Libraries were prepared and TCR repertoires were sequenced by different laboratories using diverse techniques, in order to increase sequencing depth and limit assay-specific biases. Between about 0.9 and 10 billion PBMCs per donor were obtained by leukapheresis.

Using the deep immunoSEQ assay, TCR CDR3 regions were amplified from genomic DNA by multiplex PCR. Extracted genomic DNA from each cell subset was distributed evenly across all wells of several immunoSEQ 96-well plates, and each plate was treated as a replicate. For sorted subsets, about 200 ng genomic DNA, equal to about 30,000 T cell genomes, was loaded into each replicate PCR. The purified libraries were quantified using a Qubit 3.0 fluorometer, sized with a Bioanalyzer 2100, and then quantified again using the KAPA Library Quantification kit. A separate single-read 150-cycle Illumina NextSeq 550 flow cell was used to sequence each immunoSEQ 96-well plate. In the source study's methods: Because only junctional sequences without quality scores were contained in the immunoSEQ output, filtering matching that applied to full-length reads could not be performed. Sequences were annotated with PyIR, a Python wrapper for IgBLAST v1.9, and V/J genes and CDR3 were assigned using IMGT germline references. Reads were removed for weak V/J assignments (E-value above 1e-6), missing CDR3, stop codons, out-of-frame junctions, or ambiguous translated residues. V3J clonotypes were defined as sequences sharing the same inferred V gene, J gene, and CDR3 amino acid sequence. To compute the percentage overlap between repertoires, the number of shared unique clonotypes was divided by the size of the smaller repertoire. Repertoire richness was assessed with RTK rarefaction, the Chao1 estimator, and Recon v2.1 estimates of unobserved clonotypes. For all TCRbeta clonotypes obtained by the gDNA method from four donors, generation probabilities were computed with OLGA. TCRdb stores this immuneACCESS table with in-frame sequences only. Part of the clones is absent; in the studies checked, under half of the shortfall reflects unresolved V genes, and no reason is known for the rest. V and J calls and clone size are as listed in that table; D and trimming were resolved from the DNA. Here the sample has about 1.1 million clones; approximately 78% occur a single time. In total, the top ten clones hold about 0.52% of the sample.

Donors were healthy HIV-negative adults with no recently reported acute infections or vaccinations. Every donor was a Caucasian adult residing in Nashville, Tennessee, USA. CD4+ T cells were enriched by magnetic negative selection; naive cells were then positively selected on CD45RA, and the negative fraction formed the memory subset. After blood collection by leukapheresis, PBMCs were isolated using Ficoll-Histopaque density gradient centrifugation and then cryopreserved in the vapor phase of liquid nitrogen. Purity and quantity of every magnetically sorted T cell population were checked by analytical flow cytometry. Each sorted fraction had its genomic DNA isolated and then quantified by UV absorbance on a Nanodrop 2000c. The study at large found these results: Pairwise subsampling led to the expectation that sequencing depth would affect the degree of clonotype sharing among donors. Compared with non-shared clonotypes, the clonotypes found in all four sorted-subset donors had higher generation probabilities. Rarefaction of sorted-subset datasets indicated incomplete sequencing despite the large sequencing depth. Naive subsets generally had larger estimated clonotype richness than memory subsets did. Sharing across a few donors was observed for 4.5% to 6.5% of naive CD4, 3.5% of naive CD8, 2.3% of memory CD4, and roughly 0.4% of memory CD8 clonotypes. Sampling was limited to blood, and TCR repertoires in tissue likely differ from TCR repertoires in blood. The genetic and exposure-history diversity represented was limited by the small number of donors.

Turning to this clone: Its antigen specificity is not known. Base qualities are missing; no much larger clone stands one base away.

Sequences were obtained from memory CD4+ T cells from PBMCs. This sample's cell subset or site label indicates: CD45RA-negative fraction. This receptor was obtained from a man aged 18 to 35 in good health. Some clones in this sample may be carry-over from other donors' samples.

The CDR3 is CASSVRQASEQYF. The DNA is TGTGCCAGCAGTGTTAGACAGGCCTCCGAGCAGTACTTC. The sequence links TRBV27 to TRBJ2-7; a weak D assignment points to TRBD1 (6 bases agree). The germline V gene (reference sequence) yields MNHEY for CDR1 and SMNVEV for CDR2. Between the V and J ends, shortened by 5 bases and 6 bases respectively, the junction contains 14 bases. Including cysteine and phenylalanine, the CDR3 has 13 amino acids. The entry retains the CDR3 DNA only, 39 bases that are in frame from base 1.